This T cell receptor (beta chain) stems from a study of blood T cell repertoires in COVID-19. Germline V gene lookup returns CDR1 SGHAT and CDR2 FQNNGV. V dropped 4 bases and J dropped 2 bases, with 3 bases sitting between them. The CDR3 length is 13 residues. The cohort comprised adults aged about 18 to 100 years residing in 24 US areas. Self-reported history from a screening survey and questionnaire set each donor's cohort. The assay was immunoSEQ multiplex PCR, and TCRdb's table has in-frame clones only and misses some. The data hold 490,000 or so clones, with around nine tenths observed a single time.

The receptor comes from a woman aged 60-75 years who had recovered from COVID-19. The sequenced material came from PBMCs or T cells enriched from blood (not recorded which). The chain uses TRBV11-2 and TRBJ2-6; D gene ambiguous. CDR3 in amino acids: CASSSAGANVLTF. For the CDR3, the DNA is TGTGCCAGCAGCTCGGCTGGGGCCAACGTCCTGACTTTC.